This T cell receptor (beta chain) was documented in a study of CD8+CD57+ T cells in acquired aplastic anemia. In patients chosen for sequencing, flow cytometry had shown CD8+CD57+ cell expansion. Every patient had severe acquired aplastic anemia. Using genomic DNA as the template, TCR beta VDJ and CDR3 profiling was carried out. TCRdb independently ran MiXCR on the reads; one entry per CDR3 protein. This sample has 150,000 to 200,000 distinct CDR3 sequences; around 48% occur once, and the top ten carry under 40%. Sequenced material: sorted CD4+, CD8+, or CD8+CD57+ T cells (not recorded which) from PBMCs. The receptor was isolated from a human donor with aplastic anemia.

CDR3 bases: TGCGCCAGCAGCTTGGTAGGGACCCGTTATAATTCACCCCTCCACTTT. Protein product: CASSLVGTRYNSPLHF. The rearrangement uses TRBV5-1 and TRBJ1-6; TRBD1 is a possible D gene (5 bases). Trimming stripped 0 bases from V and 4 bases from J, with 11 bases between. The CDR3 sequence is 16 residues long. Germline-derived CDR1 and CDR2 are SGHRS and YFSETQ.